Listed below are T cell receptor beta chains from one sample, sequenced in a study of control samples from healthy donors and cancer patients. Measured with immunoSEQ multiplex PCR; TCRdb has only the in-frame clones, and not every one. Among 51,000 or so clones listed, 75% to 90% were seen once. Specimen: blood. These TCRs come from a man in his 70s in good health. Each CDR3 is given with its conserved first and last residue. The order of the fields is CDR3 protein, CDR3 DNA, J gene, D gene, V gene, clone size. The D gene is left open where the match is weak. The size of a clone is reported for some rows only, either as once, few or many, or as a class for expanded clones.

CDR3: CASSWGDRGTHEQFF
DNA: TGCGCCAGCAGCTGGGGGGACAGGGGTACCCATGAGCAGTTCTTC
J: TRBJ2-1
D: TRBD1
V: TRBV5-1
size: -

CDR3: CASSSSTSAIPDEQFF
DNA: TGTGCCAGCAGCTCCTCGACTAGCGCCATCCCCGATGAGCAGTTCTTC
J: TRBJ2-1
D: TRBD2
V: TRBV7-9
size: -

CDR3: CASNPFGTGGTDTQYF
DNA: TGTGCCAGCAACCCATTTGGGACAGGGGGGACAGATACGCAGTATTTT
J: TRBJ2-3
D: TRBD1
V: TRBV28
size: -

CDR3: CASSVKAGGERADTQYF
DNA: TGTGCCAGCAGTGTGAAGGCAGGGGGTGAGAGGGCAGATACGCAGTATTTT
J: TRBJ2-3
D: TRBD1
V: TRBV6-1
size: once

CDR3: CASSTLDTPGAFF
DNA: TGTGCCAGCAGCACCCTTGACACTCCGGGAGCTTTCTTT
J: TRBJ1-1
D: -
V: TRBV7-9
size: once

CDR3: CASSLSPGNSNQPQHF
DNA: TGTGCCAGCAGCTTAAGTCCAGGGAATAGCAATCAGCCCCAGCATTTT
J: TRBJ1-5
D: -
V: TRBV7-2
size: -

CDR3: CASSLTARTNEKLFF
DNA: TGTGCCAGCTCATTGACAGCTAGGACTAATGAAAAACTGTTTTTT
J: TRBJ1-4
D: -
V: TRBV18
size: -

CDR3: CASSLIFRLNEQFF
DNA: TGTGCCAGCAGCTTAATCTTTCGATTGAATGAGCAGTTCTTC
J: TRBJ2-1
D: -
V: TRBV7-9
size: -

CDR3: CASSPVGGGYEQYF
DNA: TGTGCCAGCAGCCCAGTCGGGGGGGGGTACGAGCAGTACTTC
J: TRBJ2-7
D: TRBD2
V: TRBV7-2
size: -

CDR3: CASSLSPGNEQFF
DNA: TGCGCCAGCAGCCTGTCCCCCGGCAATGAGCAGTTCTTC
J: TRBJ2-1
D: -
V: TRBV5-1
size: -

CDR3: CASSFWGEETQYF
DNA: TGTGCCAGCAGCTTTTGGGGAGAGGAGACCCAGTACTTC
J: TRBJ2-5
D: -
V: TRBV7-9
size: -

CDR3: CASSRSGGSPVETQYF
DNA: TGCGCCAGCAGCCGGAGCGGCGGCTCTCCGGTAGAGACCCAGTACTTC
J: TRBJ2-5
D: -
V: TRBV5-1
size: once

CDR3: CASSQNTGPNYGYTF
DNA: TGTGCCAGCAGCCAAAATACAGGGCCAAACTATGGCTACACCTTC
J: TRBJ1-2
D: -
V: TRBV3-1/TRBV3-2
size: -

CDR3: CASSENRGNYGYTF
DNA: TGCGCCAGCAGCGAAAATCGGGGGAACTATGGCTACACCTTC
J: TRBJ1-2
D: -
V: TRBV5-1
size: -

CDR3: CASSSEIATNEKLFF
DNA: TGTGCCAGCAGTTCAGAGATAGCAACTAATGAAAAACTGTTTTTT
J: TRBJ1-4
D: -
V: TRBV27
size: -

CDR3: CASSLDPNQPQHF
DNA: TGCGCCAGCAGCTTGGACCCCAATCAGCCCCAGCATTTT
J: TRBJ1-5
D: -
V: TRBV5-1
size: -

CDR3: CASSLVREQFF
DNA: TGTGCCAGCAGCTTAGTCCGTGAGCAGTTCTTC
J: TRBJ2-1
D: -
V: TRBV11-2
size: few

CDR3: CASSPQRATGLSSYEQYF
DNA: TGTGCCAGCTCACCACAAAGGGCTACGGGACTCAGCTCCTACGAGCAGTACTTC
J: TRBJ2-7
D: -
V: TRBV18
size: -

CDR3: CASSHATGPGGGYTF
DNA: TGTGCCAGCAGCCATGCAACAGGGCCGGGTGGGGGCTACACCTTC
J: TRBJ1-2
D: -
V: TRBV3-1/TRBV3-2
size: -

CDR3: CASRGLNYGYTF
DNA: TGTGCCAGCAGGGGACTGAACTATGGCTACACCTTC
J: TRBJ1-2
D: -
V: TRBV28
size: few

CDR3: CASSLQGTKAFF
DNA: TGTGCCAGCAGCTTACAGGGAACGAAAGCTTTCTTT
J: TRBJ1-1
D: -
V: TRBV11-3
size: -

CDR3: CASGPGQGGRRGYTF
DNA: TGTGCCAGCGGGCCGGGACAGGGGGGACGTAGGGGCTACACCTTC
J: TRBJ1-2
D: TRBD1
V: TRBV28
size: -

CDR3: CASSEVPGLGHFYEQYF
DNA: TGTGCCAGCAGTGAAGTCCCTGGCCTGGGACACTTCTACGAGCAGTACTTC
J: TRBJ2-7
D: -
V: TRBV2
size: few

CDR3: CASSFKVSNTGELFF
DNA: TGTGCCAGCAGCTTTAAGGTTTCGAACACCGGGGAGCTGTTTTTT
J: TRBJ2-2
D: -
V: TRBV7-2
size: -

CDR3: CAWSVQGYQPQHF
DNA: TGTGCCTGGAGTGTACAGGGGTATCAGCCCCAGCATTTT
J: TRBJ1-5
D: TRBD1
V: TRBV30
size: once

CDR3: CASTGTQAGQEKLFF
DNA: TGCGCCAGCACTGGTACGCAGGCGGGGCAGGAAAAACTGTTTTTT
J: TRBJ1-4
D: -
V: TRBV5-1
size: -

CDR3: CASSSYQGSRETQYF
DNA: TGTGCCAGCAGCTCCTACCAGGGGTCGAGAGAGACCCAGTACTTC
J: TRBJ2-5
D: -
V: TRBV7-9
size: -

CDR3: CASSLASSRGETQYF
DNA: TGTGCCAGCAGCTTAGCGTCTTCCAGGGGAGAGACCCAGTACTTC
J: TRBJ2-5
D: -
V: TRBV7-2
size: -

CDR3: CASSSPEREATNEQFF
DNA: TGCGCCAGCAGCTCCCCGGAGCGGGAGGCCACTAATGAGCAGTTCTTC
J: TRBJ2-1
D: TRBD2
V: TRBV5-1
size: -

CDR3: CASSLDRTDTYGYTF
DNA: TGTGCCAGCAGCTTAGATCGGACAGACACCTATGGCTACACCTTC
J: TRBJ1-2
D: -
V: TRBV7-2
size: few

CDR3: CASSPGLAGWGEQFF
DNA: TGTGCCAGCAGCCCGGGACTAGCGGGATGGGGTGAGCAGTTCTTC
J: TRBJ2-1
D: TRBD2
V: TRBV11-3
size: -

CDR3: CAWSGLADSQYF
DNA: TGTGCCTGGAGTGGACTAGCGGATTCGCAGTATTTT
J: TRBJ2-3
D: TRBD2
V: TRBV30
size: -

CDR3: CASSLADRDTQYF
DNA: TGTGCCAGCAGCTTAGCCGATAGGGATACGCAGTATTTT
J: TRBJ2-3
D: -
V: TRBV7-2
size: -

CDR3: CASSPRVGNTIYF
DNA: TGTGCCAGCAGTCCAAGGGTTGGAAACACCATATATTTT
J: TRBJ1-3
D: -
V: TRBV13
size: -

CDR3: CASSPRTGQKAFF
DNA: TGTGCCAGCAGTCCTAGGACAGGTCAGAAAGCTTTCTTT
J: TRBJ1-1
D: TRBD1
V: TRBV12-3/TRBV12-4
size: -

CDR3: CASSRGNNQPQHF
DNA: TGTGCCAGCAGCCGGGGCAACAATCAGCCCCAGCATTTT
J: TRBJ1-5
D: -
V: TRBV2
size: few

CDR3: CASSQDLPRYSNQPQHF
DNA: TGTGCCAGCAGCCAAGATCTCCCCAGGTATAGCAATCAGCCCCAGCATTTT
J: TRBJ1-5
D: -
V: TRBV4-2
size: -

CDR3: CASSLDGTSLSFYGYTF
DNA: TGTGCCAGCAGCTTAGACGGGACCAGCCTCTCATTCTATGGCTACACCTTC
J: TRBJ1-2
D: -
V: TRBV7-9
size: -

CDR3: CASSQGLVLGDTQYF
DNA: TGCGCCAGCAGCCAAGGACTAGTCCTGGGAGATACGCAGTATTTT
J: TRBJ2-3
D: TRBD2
V: TRBV5-1
size: -

CDR3: CAISEFGTAYSNQPQHF
DNA: TGTGCCATCAGTGAGTTCGGGACGGCTTATAGCAATCAGCCCCAGCATTTT
J: TRBJ1-5
D: -
V: TRBV10-3
size: -

CDR3: CATSDSAYRGGETQYF
DNA: TGTGCCACCAGTGATTCGGCCTACCGCGGTGGGGAGACCCAGTACTTC
J: TRBJ2-5
D: -
V: TRBV24-1
size: -

CDR3: CASGSRGRTGGYTF
DNA: TGTGCCAGCGGCTCTAGGGGCCGGACTGGTGGCTACACCTTC
J: TRBJ1-2
D: -
V: TRBV28
size: -

CDR3: CAWGGVPYEQYF
DNA: TGTGCCTGGGGGGGAGTTCCCTACGAGCAGTACTTC
J: TRBJ2-7
D: -
V: TRBV30
size: -

CDR3: CASSLDLAGGPGEQFF
DNA: TGTGCCAGCAGCTTAGATCTAGCGGGAGGGCCTGGTGAGCAGTTCTTC
J: TRBJ2-1
D: TRBD2
V: TRBV7-6
size: -

CDR3: CASSRVANGARDTQYF
DNA: TGCGCCAGCAGCAGAGTAGCAAACGGGGCCAGGGATACGCAGTATTTT
J: TRBJ2-3
D: -
V: TRBV5-1
size: -

CDR3: CASSIGQANTEAFF
DNA: TGTGCCAGTAGTATAGGGCAGGCGAACACTGAAGCTTTCTTT
J: TRBJ1-1
D: -
V: TRBV19
size: -

CDR3: CASSQRGSGGTTQYF
DNA: TGTGCCAGCAGCCAGCGGGGTTCGGGGGGTACGACCCAGTACTTC
J: TRBJ2-5
D: TRBD2
V: TRBV3-1/TRBV3-2
size: -

CDR3: CASSLGKSSYNSPLHF
DNA: TGCGCCAGCAGTCTCGGGAAGAGCTCCTATAATTCACCCCTCCACTTT
J: TRBJ1-6
D: -
V: TRBV5-1
size: few

CDR3: CASSYTSGGYNEQFF
DNA: TGTGCCAGCAGTTACACTAGCGGGGGGTACAATGAGCAGTTCTTC
J: TRBJ2-1
D: TRBD2
V: TRBV6-5
size: -

CDR3: CASSRHSNQPQHF
DNA: TGTGCCAGCTCACGACATAGCAATCAGCCCCAGCATTTT
J: TRBJ1-5
D: -
V: TRBV18
size: -

CDR3: CASSHPGLAGGPGQETQYF
DNA: TGCGCCAGCAGCCACCCGGGACTAGCGGGGGGGCCAGGCCAAGAGACCCAGTACTTC
J: TRBJ2-5
D: TRBD2
V: TRBV4-1
size: -

CDR3: CASSLDPSGLSFYEQYF
DNA: TGCGCCAGCAGCTTGGATCCAAGCGGACTATCTTTTTACGAGCAGTACTTC
J: TRBJ2-7
D: -
V: TRBV5-1
size: -

CDR3: CASSQDTGGNQPQHF
DNA: TGCGCCAGCAGCCAAGACACCGGAGGGAATCAGCCCCAGCATTTT
J: TRBJ1-5
D: -
V: TRBV4-1
size: -